These 14 T cell receptor beta chains came from one sample sequenced in a study of vaccination and CD4 T cells after COVID-19. TCRdb called the PCR reads again in MiXCR, with one record for every CDR3 protein. Of about 20,000 distinct CDR3 sequences listed, about three fifths are singletons. The sequencing used CD4+ T cells from blood, collected before SARS-CoV-2 vaccination. The receptors stem from a human donor who had recovered from COVID-19.

The J gene is TRBJ1-5, the V gene TRBV20-1; D is perhaps TRBD1 (5 bases). The CDR3 has 15 residues. Germline CDR1 is DFQATT and CDR2 is SNEGSKA (reference sequence). V was shortened by 0 bases and J by 1 base, with 10 bases between the two germline ends. The CDR3 protein is CSARDLKGSNQPQHF. CDR3 in DNA: TGCAGTGCTAGAGATCTGAAGGGGAGCAATCAGCCCCAGCATTTT.

This clonotype was seen more than once but under ten times. The V and J genes are TRBV6-2 or TRBV6-3 and TRBJ2-1; weak D call: TRBD2 (5 bases). V shed 2 bases and J shed 9 bases, with 20 bases lying between them. The CDR3 is 16 residues long. Germline V CDR1 and CDR2: MNHEY, SVGEGT. The CDR3 region has the DNA TGTGCCAGCAGTTACGAGGGCCGCCCCCGCGCCCGTGAGCAGTTCTTC. Its translation is CASSYEGRPRAREQFF.

Only a few counts were recorded for this clonotype. The chain is built from TRBV19 and TRBJ2-1; D call uncertain. CDR3 length: 15 amino acids. Germline V gene data show CDR1 as LNHDA and CDR2 as SQIVND (reference sequence). V lost 3 bases to trimming and J lost 4 bases, with 13 bases between them. The CDR3 DNA follows: TGTGCCAGTAGTATCGCAGGCGGTCCTTACAATGAGCAGTTCTTC. Translated, it gives CASSIAGGPYNEQFF.

The V gene is TRBV7-6, the J gene TRBJ2-7; TRBD2 is a possible D gene (5 bases). V gave up 6 bases and J gave up 4 bases, with 22 bases separating them. CDR1 and CDR2 (germline): SGHVS, FNYEAQ. The CDR3 consists of 16 residues. The CDR3 spells CASSPRRRTPTYEQYF. CDR3 DNA: TGTGCCAGCAGTCCAAGGCGGAGGACCCCCACTTACGAGCAGTACTTC.

This clonotype has only a few counts. The V call is TRBV7-9, the J call TRBJ1-2; D remains unclear. Trimming removed 4 bases from V and 4 bases from J, with 13 bases in between. This CDR3 comprises 14 residues. Germline values: CDR1 SEHNR, CDR2 FQNEAQ (reference sequence). CDR3 region: CASSSSQSTYGYTF. In DNA, the CDR3 is TGTGCCAGCAGCTCCTCCCAATCGACCTATGGCTACACCTTC.

A few counts support this clonotype. The rearrangement links TRBV6-2 or TRBV6-3 to TRBJ1-5; 7 nucleotides agree with TRBD1. Trimming cost V 5 bases and J 5 bases; bases outside gene matches: 12. Germline V CDR1 and CDR2: MNHEY, SVGEGT. CDR3 length: 16 residues. The CDR3 nucleotides are TGTGCCAGCAGTACTACAGGGGTCGGACGGGATCAGCCCCAGCATTTT. Its translation is CASSTTGVGRDQPQHF.

The chain recombines TRBV7-8 with TRBJ2-7; 8 bases fit TRBD1. CDR3 size: 15 residues. Per the germline V gene, CDR1 is SGHVS and CDR2 is FQNEAQ. V shed 5 bases, J shed 7 bases, and the junction held 13 bases outside the gene matches. CDR3 in DNA: TGTGCCAGCAGCCTCCCGGGACAGGTGCGTAGGGAGCAGTACTTC. Translating it yields CASSLPGQVRREQYF.

This chain links TRBV20-1 with TRBJ1-1; D might be TRBD1 (6 bases). V was pared by 3 bases and J by 4 bases, with 12 bases between. CDR1 is DFQATT, CDR2 SNEGSKA, per germline (reference sequence). The CDR3 loop spans 13 amino acids. This CDR3 reads CSASWLGGTEAFF. The CDR3 DNA reads TGCAGTGCTAGCTGGTTAGGGGGCACTGAAGCTTTCTTT.

Only a few counts were recorded for this clonotype. The chain links TRBV27 to TRBJ2-2; D not resolved. This CDR3 has 16 amino acids. Germline CDR1 reads MNHEY; CDR2 reads SMNVEV (reference sequence). The germline V and J ends were trimmed by 2 bases and 3 bases, with 13 bases remaining between them. The CDR3, as DNA: TGTGCCAGCAGTTTAACACGGCGACGGGACACCGGGGAGCTGTTTTTT. Protein product: CASSLTRRRDTGELFF.

The chain joins TRBV6-4 to TRBJ2-3; 11 positions match TRBD1. Germline V gene lookup returns CDR1 MRHNA and CDR2 SNTAGT. CDR3 size: 14 residues. V lost 4 bases and J lost 4; bases outside the gene matches: 1. The DNA of the CDR3 is TGTGCCAGCAGTGGGACAGGGGGCGCAGATACGCAGTATTTT. Amino acid sequence: CASSGTGGADTQYF.

This clonotype was observed a few times. The chain links TRBV7-3 to TRBJ2-1; 7 bases are shared with TRBD2. The last part of the DNA fits TRBJ2-7 better; the J call may be wrong. This CDR3 spans 15 amino acids. Germline loops: CDR1 SGHTA, CDR2 FQGTGA. Here the CDR3 reads CASSLTPGLGYEQYF. The CDR3 nucleotides read TGTGCCAGCAGCTTAACACCCGGACTAGGCTACGAGCAGTACTTC.

The chain uses TRBV15 and TRBJ2-5, with 8 bases lining up with TRBD1. The ends lost 0 bases at V and 5 bases at J; junction bases unmatched: 8. CDR1 and CDR2 from the germline V gene are LNHNV and YYDKDF (reference sequence). The CDR3 is 16 residues long. The CDR3 DNA is TGTGCCACCAGCAGAGATGGCAGGGGGCGACGCGAGACCCAGTACTTC. Its translation is CATSRDGRGRRETQYF.

For the CDR3, the DNA is TGTGCCAGCGCACCAGGCAATCAGCCCCAGCATTTT. It is translated as CASAPGNQPQHF. The genes are TRBV12-3 or TRBV12-4 and TRBJ1-5; the D is unclear. This CDR3 is 12 amino acids long. The V and J ends lost 8 bases and 2 bases respectively, with 7 bases between them.

This chain links TRBV20-1 with TRBJ2-3, with D possibly being TRBD2 (5 bases). The V and J ends lost 5 bases and 5 bases respectively, with 23 bases between them. The CDR3 is 16 residues long. The germline V gene encodes CDR1 DFQATT and CDR2 SNEGSKA (reference sequence). This chain's CDR3 is CSAPPLGAGSGDTQYF. The CDR3 DNA is TGCAGTGCTCCCCCGCTGGGAGCCGGATCCGGAGATACGCAGTATTTT.